A single sample gave rise to the 6 T cell receptor beta chains below, sequenced in a study of CD8 T cells in ankylosing spondylitis. Using its own MiXCR run on the 5' RACE reads, TCRdb lists one record per CDR3 protein. The table shows some 340,000 distinct CDR3 sequences, with roughly 15% occurring only once. Sample: blood, either unsorted or a sorted T cell fraction (not recorded which). The receptor set was obtained from a male donor with ankylosing spondylitis or in good health (not recorded which).

This clonotype was seen repeatedly, ten times or more. The gene calls are TRBV12-3 or TRBV12-4 and TRBJ2-3, with TRBD2 identical over 13 bases. V dropped 6 bases and J dropped 1; count of bases not matched to a gene: 1. This CDR3 has 15 residues. The CDR3 DNA sequence: TGTGCCAGCAGAGGACTAGCGGGGGGCACAGATACGCAGTATTTT. Translated: CASRGLAGGTDTQYF.

The chain employs TRBV11-2 and TRBJ2-3, with D possibly being TRBD2 (5 bases). Trimming took 2 bases from V and 3 from J, leaving 12 bases between them. The CDR3 has 15 residues. CDR1 and CDR2 from the germline V gene are SGHAT and FQNNGV. This CDR3 is CASSLSGAVTDTQYF. The DNA of the CDR3 is TGTGCCAGCAGCTTATCCGGAGCGGTAACAGATACGCAGTATTTT.

This clonotype was detected only a few times. This chain uses TRBV5-5 with TRBJ2-5; D ambiguous. V was shortened by 8 bases and J by 2 bases, with 10 bases between the two germline ends. This CDR3 has 12 residues. Germline CDR1 and CDR2: SGHKS and YYEKEE (reference sequence). The CDR3 region is CASTVLQETQYF. The CDR3 region has the DNA TGTGCCAGTACAGTCCTTCAAGAGACCCAGTACTTC.

This clonotype has just a few counts. V gene TRBV5-1 combines with J gene TRBJ2-7, with D possibly being TRBD2 (7 bases). The CDR3 consists of 19 residues. Trimming removed 4 bases from V and 0 bases from J, with 26 bases in between. CDR1 SGHRS and CDR2 YFSETQ come from the germline V gene. The CDR3 bases are TGCGCCAGCAGCCCCAGGGGTACCCCAAAAAGCGGGATCTCCTACGAGCAGTACTTC. It specifies CASSPRGTPKSGISYEQYF.

This clonotype was counted a few times. The rearrangement uses TRBV7-9 and TRBJ1-4, with TRBD1 as a possible D gene (6 bases). This CDR3 is built from 14 residues. The germline V and J ends were trimmed by 8 bases and 5 bases, with 15 bases remaining between them. Germline V gives CDR1 SEHNR, CDR2 FQNEAQ (reference sequence). CDR3 residues: CASGVDSRNEKLFF. The CDR3 region has the DNA TGTGCCAGCGGCGTGGACAGTAGAAATGAAAAACTGTTTTTT.

This clonotype turned up a few times. V is TRBV5-6 and J is TRBJ2-5; 8 bases map to TRBD2. CDR3 length: 19 residues. V gave up 0 bases and J gave up 4 bases; unmatched junction bases: 17. Looked up from germline, CDR1 is SGHDT and CDR2 is YYEEEE. The CDR3 nucleotides are TGTGCCAGCAGCTTGGAGGCGGAAGGGTCAGCGGGACTAGGAGAGACCCAGTACTTC. Translating it yields CASSLEAEGSAGLGETQYF.